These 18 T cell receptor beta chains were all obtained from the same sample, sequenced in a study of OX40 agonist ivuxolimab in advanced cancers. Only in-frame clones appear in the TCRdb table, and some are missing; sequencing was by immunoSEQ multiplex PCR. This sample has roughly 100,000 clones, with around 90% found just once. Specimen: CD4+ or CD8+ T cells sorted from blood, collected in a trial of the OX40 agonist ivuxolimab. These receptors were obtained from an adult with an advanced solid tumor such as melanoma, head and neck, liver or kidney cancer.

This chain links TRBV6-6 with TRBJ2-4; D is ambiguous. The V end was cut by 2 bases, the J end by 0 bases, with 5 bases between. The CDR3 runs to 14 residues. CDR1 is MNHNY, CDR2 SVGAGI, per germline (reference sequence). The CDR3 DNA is TGTGCCAGCAGTTACGAAGAAGCCAAAAACATTCAGTACTTC. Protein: CASSYEEAKNIQYF.

This chain's CDR3 is CASSPWGAPDTQYF. The CDR3 coding sequence is TGTGCCAGCAGCCCCTGGGGGGCGCCAGATACGCAGTATTTT. This chain uses TRBV9 with TRBJ2-3, with D possibly called TRBD1 or TRBD2 (6 bases each). This CDR3 is 14 amino acids long. Germline V gene sequence: CDR1 SGDLS, CDR2 YYNGEE. The germline V and J ends were trimmed by 4 bases and 4 bases, with 13 bases remaining between them.

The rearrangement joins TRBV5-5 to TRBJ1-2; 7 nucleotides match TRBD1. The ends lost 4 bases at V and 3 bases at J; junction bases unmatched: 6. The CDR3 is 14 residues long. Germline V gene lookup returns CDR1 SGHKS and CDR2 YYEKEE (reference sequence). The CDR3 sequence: CASSPLGQHYGYTF. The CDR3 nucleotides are TGTGCCAGCAGCCCACTGGGACAGCACTATGGCTACACCTTC.

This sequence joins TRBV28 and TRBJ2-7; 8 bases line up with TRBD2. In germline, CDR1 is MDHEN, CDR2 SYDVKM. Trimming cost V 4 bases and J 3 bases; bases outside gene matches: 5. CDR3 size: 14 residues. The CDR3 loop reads CASSSYGGVYEQYF. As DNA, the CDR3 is TGTGCCAGCAGTTCCTACGGGGGGGTCTACGAGCAGTACTTC.

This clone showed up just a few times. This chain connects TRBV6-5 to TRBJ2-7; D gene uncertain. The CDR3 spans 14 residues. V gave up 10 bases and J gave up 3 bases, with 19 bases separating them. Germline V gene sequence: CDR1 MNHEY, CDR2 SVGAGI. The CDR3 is CATSLKDRFYEQYF. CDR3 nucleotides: TGTGCCACCTCACTTAAGGATCGTTTCTACGAGCAGTACTTC.

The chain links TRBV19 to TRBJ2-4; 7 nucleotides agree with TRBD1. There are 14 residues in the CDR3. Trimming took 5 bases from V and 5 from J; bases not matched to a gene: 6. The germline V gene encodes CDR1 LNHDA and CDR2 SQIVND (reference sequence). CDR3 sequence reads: CASSPPGTENIQYF. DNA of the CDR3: TGTGCCAGTAGTCCGCCCGGGACAGAAAACATTCAGTACTTC.

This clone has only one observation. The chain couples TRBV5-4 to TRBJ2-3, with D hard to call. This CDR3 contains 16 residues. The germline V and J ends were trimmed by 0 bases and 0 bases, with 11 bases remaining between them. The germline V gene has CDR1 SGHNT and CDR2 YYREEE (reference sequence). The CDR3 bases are TGTGCCAGCAGCTTGGCTGTCTCACCGAGCACAGATACGCAGTATTTT. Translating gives CASSLAVSPSTDTQYF.

For the CDR3, the DNA is TGTGCCAGCAGCTTATATGGGGGAAAATACCTCGAGCAGTACTTC. Residues: CASSLYGGKYLEQYF. The chain uses TRBV7-2 and TRBJ2-7; either TRBD1 or TRBD2 may fit D (5 bases each). V lost 2 bases to trimming and J lost 6 bases, with 17 bases between them. Germline loops: CDR1 SGHTA, CDR2 FQGNSA. This CDR3 contains 15 residues.

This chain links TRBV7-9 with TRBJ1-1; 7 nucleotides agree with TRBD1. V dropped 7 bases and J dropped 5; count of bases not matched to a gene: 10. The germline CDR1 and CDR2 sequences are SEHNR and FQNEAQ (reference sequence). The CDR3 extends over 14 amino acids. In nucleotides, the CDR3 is TGTGCCAGCAACCCCTCAGGGGGGGAAACTGAAGCTTTCTTT. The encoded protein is CASNPSGGETEAFF.

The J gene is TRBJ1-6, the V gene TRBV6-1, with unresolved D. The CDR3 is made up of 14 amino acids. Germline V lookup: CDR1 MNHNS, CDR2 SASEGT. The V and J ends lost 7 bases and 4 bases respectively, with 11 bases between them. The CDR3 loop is CASKGSEYNSPLHF. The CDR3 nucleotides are TGTGCCAGCAAAGGGTCGGAATATAATTCACCCCTCCACTTT.

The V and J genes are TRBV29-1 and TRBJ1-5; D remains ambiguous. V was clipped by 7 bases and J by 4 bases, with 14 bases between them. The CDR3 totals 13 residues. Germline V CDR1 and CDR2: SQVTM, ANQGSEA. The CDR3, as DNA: TGCAGCGCCTCCGGGAGCATTAATCAGCCCCAGCATTTT. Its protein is CSASGSINQPQHF.

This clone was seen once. The CDR3 region is CASSLESSSYEQYF. CDR3 nucleotides: TGTGCCAGTAGTCTCGAGTCGAGCTCCTACGAGCAGTACTTC. The chain couples TRBV19 to TRBJ2-7; no reliable D call. V lost 5 bases and J 0 bases, leaving 11 bases between the germline ends. The CDR3 has 14 residues. Germline lookup yields CDR1 LNHDA and CDR2 SQIVND (reference sequence).

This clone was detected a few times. In nucleotides, the CDR3 is TGTGCTAGTGGTTTATCGAAACCGGGACAGGGTATCATCCGCCTCCACTTT. Translated: CASGLSKPGQGIIRLHF. The chain employs TRBV12-5 and TRBJ1-6; 9 bases fit TRBD1. The CDR3 consists of 17 residues. Trimming at V came to 3 bases and at J to 15 bases, leaving 18 bases not matched to a gene. Germline V gene lookup returns CDR1 LGHNT and CDR2 FRNRAP.

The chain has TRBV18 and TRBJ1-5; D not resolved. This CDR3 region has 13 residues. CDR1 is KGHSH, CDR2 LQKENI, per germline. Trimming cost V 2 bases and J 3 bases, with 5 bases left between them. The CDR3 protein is CASSPDYNQPQHF. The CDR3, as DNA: TGTGCCAGCTCACCAGACTACAATCAGCCCCAGCATTTT.

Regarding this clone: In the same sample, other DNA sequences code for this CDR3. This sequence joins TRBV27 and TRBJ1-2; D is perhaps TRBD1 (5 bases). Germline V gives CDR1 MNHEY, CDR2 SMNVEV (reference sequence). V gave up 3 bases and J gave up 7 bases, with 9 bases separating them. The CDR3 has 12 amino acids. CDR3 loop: CASSFRGSGYTF. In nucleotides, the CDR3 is TGTGCCAGCAGTTTTCGGGGCTCTGGCTACACCTTC.

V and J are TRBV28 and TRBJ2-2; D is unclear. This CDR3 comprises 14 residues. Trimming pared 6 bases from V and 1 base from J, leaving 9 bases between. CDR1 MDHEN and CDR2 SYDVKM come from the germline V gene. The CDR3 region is CASRNYLNTGELFF. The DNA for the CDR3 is TGTGCCAGCAGAAACTACCTGAACACCGGGGAGCTGTTTTTT.

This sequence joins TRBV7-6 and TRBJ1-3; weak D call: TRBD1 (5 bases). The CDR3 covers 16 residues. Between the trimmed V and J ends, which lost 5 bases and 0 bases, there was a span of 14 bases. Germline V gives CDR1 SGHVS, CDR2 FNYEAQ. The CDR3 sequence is CASSAYPGGSGNTIYF. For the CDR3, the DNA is TGTGCCAGCAGCGCTTATCCGGGGGGCTCTGGAAACACCATATATTTT.

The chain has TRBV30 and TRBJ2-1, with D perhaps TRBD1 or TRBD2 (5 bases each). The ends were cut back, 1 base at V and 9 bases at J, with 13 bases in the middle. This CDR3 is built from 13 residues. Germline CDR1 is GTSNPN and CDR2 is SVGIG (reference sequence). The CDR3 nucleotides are TGTGCCTGGAGTGCAGTAGTTGGGGGTGAGCAGTTCTTC. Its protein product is CAWSAVVGGEQFF.